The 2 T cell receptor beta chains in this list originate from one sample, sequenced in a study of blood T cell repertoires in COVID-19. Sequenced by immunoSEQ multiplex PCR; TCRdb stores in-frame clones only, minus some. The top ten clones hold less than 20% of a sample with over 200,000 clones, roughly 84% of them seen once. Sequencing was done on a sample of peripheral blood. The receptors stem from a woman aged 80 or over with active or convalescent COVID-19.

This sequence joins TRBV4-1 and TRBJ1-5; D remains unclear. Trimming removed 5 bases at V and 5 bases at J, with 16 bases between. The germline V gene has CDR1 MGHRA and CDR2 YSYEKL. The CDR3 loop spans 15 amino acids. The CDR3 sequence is CASSTKSGWDQPQHF. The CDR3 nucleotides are TGCGCCAGCAGCACCAAGTCAGGATGGGATCAGCCCCAGCATTTT.

CDR3 bases: TGTGCCAGCAGCTTACAGGGGCTCCAGAACACTGAAGCTTTCTTT. Protein product: CASSLQGLQNTEAFF. The chain employs TRBV11-1 and TRBJ1-1, with a tentative D call TRBD1 (6 bases). The CDR3 is 15 amino acids. Germline loops: CDR1 SGHAT, CDR2 FQDESV (reference sequence). Trimming pared 2 bases from V and 1 base from J, leaving 11 bases between. The variable domain in full, with the rest retrieved from reference TRBV11-1 and TRBJ1-1, is EAEVAQSPRYKITEKSQAVAFWCDPISGHATLYWYRQILGQGPELLVQFQDESVVDDSQLPKDRFSAERLKGVDSTLKIQPAELGDSAMYLCASSLQGLQNTEAFFGQGTRLTVV.